This record looks at one T cell receptor (beta chain) sequence and its context. Its matching antigen is unknown. The data are from a study of shared clonotypes between healthy human individuals. Repertoires were generated with immunoSEQ multiplex PCR, while TCRdb's copy carries only in-frame clones and drops some. The sample shows a few million clones, roughly 95% of them seen only once. The germline gives CDR1 SNHLY, CDR2 FYNNEI. CDR3 size: 15 residues. Trimming cost V 0 bases and J 4 bases, with 12 bases left between them. Study results and caveats: Sampling used blood alone; tissue repertoires probably differ. For naive CD4 cells, 4.5% to 6.5% of clonotypes were shared across a handful of donors.

Only CD45RO-negative cells positively selected for CCR7 counted as naive CD8 cells, so terminally differentiated effector memory CD45RA+ cells were excluded. The J gene is TRBJ1-2, the V gene TRBV2, with D unclear. Sequenced: naive CD8+ T cells from PBMCs. This TCR was sampled from a man between 18 and 35 years old in good health. Some clones in this sample may be carry-over from other donors' samples. CDR3 bases: TGTGCCAGCAGTGAAGCGGCAGGTATCATCTATGGCTACACCTTC. Residues: CASSEAAGIIYGYTF.